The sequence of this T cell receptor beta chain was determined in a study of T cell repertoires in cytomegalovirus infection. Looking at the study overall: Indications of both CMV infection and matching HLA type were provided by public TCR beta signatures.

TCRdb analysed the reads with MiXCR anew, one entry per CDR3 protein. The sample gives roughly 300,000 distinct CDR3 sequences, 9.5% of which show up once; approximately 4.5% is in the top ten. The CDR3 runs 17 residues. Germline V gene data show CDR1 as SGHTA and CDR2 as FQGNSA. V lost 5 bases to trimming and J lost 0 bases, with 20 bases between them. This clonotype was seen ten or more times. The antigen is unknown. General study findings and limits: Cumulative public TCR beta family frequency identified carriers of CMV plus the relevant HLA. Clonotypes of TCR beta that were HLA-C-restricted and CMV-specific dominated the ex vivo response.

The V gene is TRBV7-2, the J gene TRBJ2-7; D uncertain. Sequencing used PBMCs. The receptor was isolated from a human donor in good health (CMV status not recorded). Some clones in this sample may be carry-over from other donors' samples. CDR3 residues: CASSLRAATRSSYEQYF. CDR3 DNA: TGTGCCAGCAGCCTCCGAGCAGCTACACGGAGCTCCTACGAGCAGTACTTC.